This T cell receptor (beta chain) was captured by sequencing in a study of blood T cell repertoires in COVID-19. Turning to the study itself: Samples representing acute and convalescent COVID-19 were sourced from the United States, Italy and Spain. The cDNA or gDNA used as material had been derived from T cells, B-cell-depleted T cells, or PBMCs.

Per the authors' pipeline: Estimates of nucleated cell counts were drawn from the amplification of reference gene primers. TCRdb keeps only in-frame clones here, not all; method: immunoSEQ multiplex PCR. V, J and clone size are those of that table, while D and trimming were read from the DNA. The profile covers 100,000 to 150,000 clones, with 60% to 75% appearing a single time and 1.9% taken by the ten largest. There are 14 residues in the CDR3. The germline CDR1 and CDR2 sequences are GTSNPN and SVGIG (reference sequence). Trimming at V came to 2 bases and at J to 5 bases, leaving 8 bases not matched to a gene.

The genes are TRBV30 and TRBJ2-5; the match to TRBD1 covers 7 bases. Sequencing was performed on peripheral blood. The clonotype comes from a woman in her seventies with acute or convalescent COVID-19. The DNA for the CDR3 is TGTGCCTGGAGTCCTTACAGGGGACGGGAGACCCAGTACTTC. As protein: CAWSPYRGRETQYF.